This TCR beta chain was sequenced in a study of T-cell memory formation after mild COVID-19. Study background: TCR clusters were mostly donor specific. Whole-study results and caveats: Contracting clones from day 15 to 85 had balanced CD4/CD8; later expanders favoured CD4+.

About this clonotype itself: Its antigen is not identified.

The ends were cut back, 2 bases at V and 9 bases at J, with 14 bases in the middle. There are 14 residues in the CDR3. Germline V CDR1 and CDR2: MNHEY, SVGAGI. MiXCR was run by TCRdb on the 5' RACE reads, yielding one entry per CDR3 protein. The table has just over 300,000 distinct CDR3 sequences, roughly a fifth seen once. The chain uses TRBV6-5 and TRBJ2-1; D uncertain. The sequence was collected from a man aged 18 to 35 who had mild COVID-19 (a few samples of this study predate the infection). Cell type and time point are not known. Material for sequencing was PBMCs or a T cell subset sorted from them (not recorded which). The CDR3 DNA sequence: TGTGCCAGCAGTTACGGGGAATTCCCTTTTGAGCAGTTCTTC. Protein product: CASSYGEFPFEQFF.